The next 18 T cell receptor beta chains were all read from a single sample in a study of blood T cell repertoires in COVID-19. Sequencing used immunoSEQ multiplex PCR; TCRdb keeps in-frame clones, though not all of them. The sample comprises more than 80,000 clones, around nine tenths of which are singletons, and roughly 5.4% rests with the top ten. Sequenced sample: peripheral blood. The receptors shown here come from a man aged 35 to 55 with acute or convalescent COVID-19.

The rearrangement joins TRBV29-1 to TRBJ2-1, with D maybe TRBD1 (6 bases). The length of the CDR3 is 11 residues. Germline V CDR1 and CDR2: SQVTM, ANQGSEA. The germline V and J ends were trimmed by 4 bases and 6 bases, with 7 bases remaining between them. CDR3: CSVVGGNEQFF. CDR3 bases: TGCAGCGTTGTAGGGGGCAATGAGCAGTTCTTC.

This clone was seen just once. CDR3: CASSFRSPNEQFF. CDR3 bases: TGCGCCAGCAGCTTTCGGAGCCCCAATGAGCAGTTCTTC. The rearrangement links TRBV5-1 to TRBJ2-1, with D hard to call. With 2 bases removed from V and 6 bases from J, the gap between germline ends came to 9 bases. This CDR3 comprises 13 residues. Germline loops: CDR1 SGHRS, CDR2 YFSETQ.

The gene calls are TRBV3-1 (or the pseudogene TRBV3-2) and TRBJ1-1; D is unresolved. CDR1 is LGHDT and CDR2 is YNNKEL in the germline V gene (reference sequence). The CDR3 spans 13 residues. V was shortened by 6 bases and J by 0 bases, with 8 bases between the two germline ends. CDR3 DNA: TGTGCCAGCAGTTCAACAGTGAACACTGAAGCTTTCTTT. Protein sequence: CASSSTVNTEAFF.

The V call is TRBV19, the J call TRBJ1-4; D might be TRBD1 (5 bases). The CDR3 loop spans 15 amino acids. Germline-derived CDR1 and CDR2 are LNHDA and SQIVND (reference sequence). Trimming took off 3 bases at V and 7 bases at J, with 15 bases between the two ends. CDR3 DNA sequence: TGTGCCAGTAGTATGGGGCAGGGAAGAGTTGAAAAACTGTTTTTT. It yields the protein CASSMGQGRVEKLFF. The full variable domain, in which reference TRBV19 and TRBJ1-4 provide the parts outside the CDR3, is DGGITQSPKYLFRKEGQNVTLSCEQNLNHDAMYWYRQDPGQGLRLIYYSQIVNDFQKGDIAEGYSVSREKKESFPLTVTSAQKNPTAFYLCASSMGQGRVEKLFFGSGTQLSVL.

Here the CDR3 reads CASSQESYDGYTF. CDR3 in DNA: TGCGCCAGCAGCCAAGAGAGTTACGATGGCTACACCTTC. This rearrangement joins TRBV4-1 to TRBJ1-2; D not resolved. The CDR3 is made up of 13 amino acids. Between the trimmed V and J ends, which lost 0 bases and 6 bases, there was a span of 8 bases. The germline CDR1 and CDR2 sequences are MGHRA and YSYEKL.

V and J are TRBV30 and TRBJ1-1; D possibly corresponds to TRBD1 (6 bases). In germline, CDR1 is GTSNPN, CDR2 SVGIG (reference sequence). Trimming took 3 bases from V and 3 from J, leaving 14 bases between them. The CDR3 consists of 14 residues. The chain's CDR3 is CAWSPRGDDTEAFF. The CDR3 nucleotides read TGTGCCTGGAGCCCCAGGGGAGACGACACTGAAGCTTTCTTT. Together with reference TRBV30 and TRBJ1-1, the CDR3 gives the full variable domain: SQTIHQWPATLVQPVGSPLSLECTVEGTSNPNLYWYRQAAGRGLQLLFYSVGIGQISSEVPQNLSASRPQDRQFILSSKKLLLSDSGFYLCAWSPRGDDTEAFFGQGTRLTVV.

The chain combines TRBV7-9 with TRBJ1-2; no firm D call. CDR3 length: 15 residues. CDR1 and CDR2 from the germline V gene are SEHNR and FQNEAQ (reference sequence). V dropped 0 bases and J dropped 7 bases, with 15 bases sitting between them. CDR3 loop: CASSLAARPSGGYTF. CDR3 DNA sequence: TGTGCCAGCAGCTTAGCAGCGAGGCCCTCTGGTGGCTACACCTTC.

In nucleotides, the CDR3 is TGTGCCAGCAGCTTTAAGAGTACTAGCGGGAGGGAGGGCAATGAGCAGTTCTTC. It is translated as CASSFKSTSGREGNEQFF. V usage is TRBV11-2 and J usage is TRBJ2-1, with 13 bases aligning to TRBD2. V was clipped by 3 bases and J by 6 bases; unmatched bases: 11. This CDR3 comprises 18 residues. Looked up from germline, CDR1 is SGHAT and CDR2 is FQNNGV.

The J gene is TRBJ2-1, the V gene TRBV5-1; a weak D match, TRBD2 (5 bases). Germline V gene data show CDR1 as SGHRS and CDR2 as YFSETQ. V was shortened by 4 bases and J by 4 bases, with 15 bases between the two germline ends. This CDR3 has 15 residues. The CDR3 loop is CASSTERWGYNEQFF. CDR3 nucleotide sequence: TGCGCCAGCAGCACGGAGCGGTGGGGTTACAATGAGCAGTTCTTC.

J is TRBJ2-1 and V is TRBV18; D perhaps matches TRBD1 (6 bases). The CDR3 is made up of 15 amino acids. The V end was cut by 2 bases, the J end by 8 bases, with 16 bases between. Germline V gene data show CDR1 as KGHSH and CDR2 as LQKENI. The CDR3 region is CASSPNHREDDEQFF. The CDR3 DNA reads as TGTGCCAGCTCACCAAATCACAGGGAAGACGATGAGCAGTTCTTC.

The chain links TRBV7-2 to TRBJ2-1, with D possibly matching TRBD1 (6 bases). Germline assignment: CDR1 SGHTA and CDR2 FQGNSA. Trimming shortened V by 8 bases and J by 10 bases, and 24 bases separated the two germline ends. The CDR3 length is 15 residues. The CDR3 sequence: CASSTRLFRGKEQFF. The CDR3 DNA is TGTGCCAGCTCTACTCGACTATTCAGGGGAAAAGAGCAGTTCTTC. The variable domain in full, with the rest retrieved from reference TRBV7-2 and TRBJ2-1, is GAGVSQSPSNKVTEKGKDVELRCDPISGHTALYWYRQSLGQGLEFLIYFQGNSAPDKSGLPSDRFSAERTGGSVSTLTIQRTQQEDSAVYLCASSTRLFRGKEQFFGPGTRLTVL.

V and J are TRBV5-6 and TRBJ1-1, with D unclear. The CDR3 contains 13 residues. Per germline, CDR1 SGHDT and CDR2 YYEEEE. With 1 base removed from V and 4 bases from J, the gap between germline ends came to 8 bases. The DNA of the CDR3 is TGTGCCAGCAGCTTGTCGGGGTTCACTGAAGCTTTCTTT. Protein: CASSLSGFTEAFF.

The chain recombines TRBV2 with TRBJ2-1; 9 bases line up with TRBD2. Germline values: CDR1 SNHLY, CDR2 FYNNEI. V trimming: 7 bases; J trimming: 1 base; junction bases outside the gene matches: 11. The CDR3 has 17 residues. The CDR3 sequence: CASNNQMTSGSYNEQFF. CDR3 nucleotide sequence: TGTGCCAGCAATAATCAGATGACTAGCGGATCCTACAATGAGCAGTTCTTC. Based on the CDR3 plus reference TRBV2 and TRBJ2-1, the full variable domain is EPEVTQTPSHQVTQMGQEVILRCVPISNHLYFYWYRQILGQKVEFLVSFYNNEISEKSEIFDDQFSVERPDGSNFTLKIRSTKLEDSAMYFCASNNQMTSGSYNEQFFGPGTRLTVL.

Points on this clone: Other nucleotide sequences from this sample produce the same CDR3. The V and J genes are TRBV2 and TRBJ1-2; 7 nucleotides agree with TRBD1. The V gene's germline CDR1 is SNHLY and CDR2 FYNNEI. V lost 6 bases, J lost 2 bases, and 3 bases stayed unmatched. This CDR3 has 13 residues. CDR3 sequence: CASSRDSNYGYTF. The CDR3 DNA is TGTGCCAGCAGCAGGGACAGCAACTATGGCTACACCTTC. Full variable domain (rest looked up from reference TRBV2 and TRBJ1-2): EPEVTQTPSHQVTQMGQEVILRCVPISNHLYFYWYRQILGQKVEFLVSFYNNEISEKSEIFDDQFSVERPDGSNFTLKIRSTKLEDSAMYFCASSRDSNYGYTFGSGTRLTVV.

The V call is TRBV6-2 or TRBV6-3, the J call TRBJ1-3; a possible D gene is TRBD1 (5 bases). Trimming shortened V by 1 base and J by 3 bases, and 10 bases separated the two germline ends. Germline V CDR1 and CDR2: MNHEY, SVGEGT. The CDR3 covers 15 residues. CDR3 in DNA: TGTGCCAGCAGTTACTTCGACAGACATGGAAACACCATATATTTT. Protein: CASSYFDRHGNTIYF.

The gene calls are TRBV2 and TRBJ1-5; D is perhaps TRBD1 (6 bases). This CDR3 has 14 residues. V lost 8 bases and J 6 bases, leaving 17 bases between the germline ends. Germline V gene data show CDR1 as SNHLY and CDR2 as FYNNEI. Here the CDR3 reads CASGMGGAGQPQHF. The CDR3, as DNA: TGTGCCAGCGGGATGGGGGGGGCTGGTCAGCCCCAGCATTTT.

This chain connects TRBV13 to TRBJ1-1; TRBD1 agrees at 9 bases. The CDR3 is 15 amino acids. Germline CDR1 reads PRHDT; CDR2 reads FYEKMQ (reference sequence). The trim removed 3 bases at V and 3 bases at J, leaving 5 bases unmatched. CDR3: CASSFEQGADTEAFF. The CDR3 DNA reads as TGTGCCAGCAGCTTCGAACAGGGGGCGGACACTGAAGCTTTCTTT.

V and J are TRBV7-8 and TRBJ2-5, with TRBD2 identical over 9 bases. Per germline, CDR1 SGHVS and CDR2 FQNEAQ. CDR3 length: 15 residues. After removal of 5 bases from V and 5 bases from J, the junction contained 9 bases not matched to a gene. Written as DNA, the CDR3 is TGTGCCAGCAGCGATCGCGGGGGGGCCTGGGAGACCCAGTACTTC. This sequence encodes CASSDRGGAWETQYF.